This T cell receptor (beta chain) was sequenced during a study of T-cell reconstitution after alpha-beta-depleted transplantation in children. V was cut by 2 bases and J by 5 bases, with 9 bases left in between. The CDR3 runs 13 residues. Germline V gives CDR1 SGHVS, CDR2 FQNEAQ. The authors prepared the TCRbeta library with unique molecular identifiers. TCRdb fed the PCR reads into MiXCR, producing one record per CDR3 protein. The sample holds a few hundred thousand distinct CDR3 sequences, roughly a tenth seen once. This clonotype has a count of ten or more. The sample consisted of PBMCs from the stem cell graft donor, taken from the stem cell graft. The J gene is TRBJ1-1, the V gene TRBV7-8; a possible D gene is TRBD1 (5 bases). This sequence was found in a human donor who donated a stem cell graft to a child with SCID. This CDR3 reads CASSLTGPTEAFF. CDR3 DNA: TGTGCCAGCAGCTTAACAGGCCCAACTGAAGCTTTCTTT. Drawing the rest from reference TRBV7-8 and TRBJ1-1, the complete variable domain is GAGVSQSPRYKVAKRGQDVALRCDPISGHVSLFWYQQALGQGPEFLTYFQNEAQLDKSGLPSDRFFAERPEGSVSTLKIQRTQQEDSAVYLCASSLTGPTEAFFGQGTRLTVV.